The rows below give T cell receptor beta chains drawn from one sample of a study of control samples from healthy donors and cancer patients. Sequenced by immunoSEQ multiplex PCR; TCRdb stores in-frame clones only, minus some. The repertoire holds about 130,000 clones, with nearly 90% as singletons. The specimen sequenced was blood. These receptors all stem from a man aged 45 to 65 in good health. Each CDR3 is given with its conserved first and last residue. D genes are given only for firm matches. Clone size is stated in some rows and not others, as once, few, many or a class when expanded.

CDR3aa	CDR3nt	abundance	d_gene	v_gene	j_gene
CATGSNRAAGELFF	TGTGCCACCGGAAGTAACAGGGCGGCCGGGGAGCTGTTTTTT	-	-	TRBV24-1	TRBJ2-2
CASSPRNVDRGEQYF	TGTGCCAGCTCACCACGGAATGTAGACAGGGGCGAGCAGTACTTC	-	TRBD1	TRBV18	TRBJ2-7
CASSRLGLAGITDTQYF	TGTGCCAGCAGTCGCCTGGGACTAGCGGGTATCACAGATACGCAGTATTTT	-	TRBD2	TRBV28	TRBJ2-3
CASSLGQNTEAFF	TGTGCCAGCAGCTTAGGACAGAACACTGAAGCTTTCTTT	-	-	TRBV11-2	TRBJ1-1
CASGDRPNTEAFF	TGTGCCAGCGGTGACAGACCGAACACTGAAGCTTTCTTT	-	-	TRBV6-1	TRBJ1-1
CASSLPGAGNTIYF	TGCGCCAGCAGCTTGCCAGGGGCTGGAAACACCATATATTTT	-	-	TRBV5-1	TRBJ1-3
CATPRGGPVGYTF	TGTGCCACCCCCCGCGGGGGACCGGTTGGCTACACCTTC	-	-	TRBV5-5	TRBJ1-2
CASGQPAEQETQYF	TGTGCCAGCGGACAACCCGCGGAGCAAGAGACCCAGTACTTC	-	-	TRBV28	TRBJ2-5
CASSPLPRTGQTYGYTF	TGTGCCAGCAGCCCACTACCTAGGACAGGGCAGACGTATGGCTACACCTTC	-	TRBD1	TRBV9	TRBJ1-2
CASSLVANYGYTF	TGTGCCAGCAGCTTAGTGGCTAACTATGGCTACACCTTC	-	-	TRBV7-9	TRBJ1-2
CAISESVQGVSQPQHF	TGTGCCATCAGTGAGTCAGTACAAGGAGTAAGTCAGCCCCAGCATTTT	-	-	TRBV10-3	TRBJ1-5
CASSSTSDGRETQYF	TGCGCCAGCAGCTCCACTAGCGATGGGAGGGAGACCCAGTACTTC	-	TRBD2	TRBV5-1	TRBJ2-5
CASSPLAGGYNEQFF	TGTGCCAGCAGCCCACTAGCGGGGGGCTACAATGAGCAGTTCTTC	-	TRBD2	TRBV3-1/TRBV3-2	TRBJ2-1
CASKSTGDNSPLHF	TGCGCCAGCAAAAGTACAGGGGATAATTCACCCCTCCACTTT	-	TRBD1	TRBV5-1	TRBJ1-6
CASSLTGSYNEQFF	TGTGCCAGCAGTTTAACAGGCTCCTACAATGAGCAGTTCTTC	-	-	TRBV27	TRBJ2-1
CASSIQQGVYGYTF	TGTGCCAGTAGTATTCAACAGGGGGTCTATGGCTACACCTTC	-	TRBD1	TRBV19	TRBJ1-2
CASSRRGSSQPQHF	TGTGCCAGTAGTCGTAGGGGCAGCTCCCAGCCCCAGCATTTT	-	-	TRBV19	TRBJ1-5
CASSPDFRVSRTDTQYF	TGTGCCAGCAGCCCGGACTTCAGGGTTTCGCGCACAGATACGCAGTATTTT	-	-	TRBV5-4	TRBJ2-3
CASSYTGTSGRQSTDTQYF	TGTGCCAGCAGCTATACCGGGACTAGCGGGCGTCAGAGCACAGATACGCAGTATTTT	-	TRBD2	TRBV5-5	TRBJ2-3
CAWKPAGHSYEQYF	TGTGCCTGGAAACCGGCGGGTCACTCCTACGAGCAGTACTTC	-	-	TRBV30	TRBJ2-7
CASSVWTVSTDTQYF	TGTGCCAGCAGCGTATGGACGGTTAGCACAGATACGCAGTATTTT	-	-	TRBV5-4	TRBJ2-3
CASSQDYEQYF	TGTGCCAGCAGCCAAGATTACGAGCAGTACTTC	-	-	TRBV4-2	TRBJ2-7
CATSLSTDTQYF	TGTGCCACCAGCTTGTCCACAGATACGCAGTATTTT	-	-	TRBV15	TRBJ2-3
CASQRGGYGYTF	TGCGCCTCACAGCGGGGGGGGTATGGCTACACCTTC	-	-	TRBV10-2	TRBJ1-2
CASSLALLAGGREQFF	TGTGCCAGCAGCTTGGCCCTACTAGCGGGGGGGCGTGAGCAGTTCTTC	-	TRBD2	TRBV5-6	TRBJ2-1
CASSHRDSYEQYF	TGTGCCAGCAGCCACAGAGACTCCTACGAGCAGTACTTC	-	-	TRBV3-1/TRBV3-2	TRBJ2-7
CASRRDRDAPLHF	TGTGCCAGCAGGCGGGACCGCGACGCACCCCTCCACTTT	-	-	TRBV28	TRBJ1-6
CASSYRVSYGYTF	TGTGCCAGCAGTTACAGGGTTTCTTATGGCTACACCTTC	-	-	TRBV28	TRBJ1-2
CASSPDPSLRLYF	TGTGCCAGCAGCCCGGACCCTAGTTTACGGCTGTATTTT	-	-	TRBV7-3	TRBJ2-3
CASIPPGQGATGELFF	TGTGCCAGCATCCCGCCGGGGCAGGGTGCCACCGGGGAGCTGTTTTTT	-	-	TRBV7-8	TRBJ2-2
CASSPRFSGQQTSGANVLTF	TGCGCCAGCAGCCCTCGTTTTTCCGGACAGCAGACCTCTGGGGCCAACGTCCTGACTTTC	-	-	TRBV5-1	TRBJ2-6
CAISESVSGAPGYYGYTF	TGTGCCATCAGTGAGTCTGTCTCAGGCGCCCCTGGTTACTATGGCTACACCTTC	-	-	TRBV10-3	TRBJ1-2
CASSLAQVNTEAFF	TGTGCCAGCAGCTTAGCCCAGGTGAACACTGAAGCTTTCTTT	-	-	TRBV11-3	TRBJ1-1
CASSTGLAGGPDTQYF	TGTGCCAGCAGCACAGGTCTAGCGGGGGGGCCAGATACGCAGTATTTT	-	TRBD2	TRBV7-3	TRBJ2-3
CASKARGRTEAFF	TGTGCCAGCAAAGCCCGCGGGCGGACTGAAGCTTTCTTT	once	-	TRBV28	TRBJ1-1
CASSPGWSNQPQHF	TGTGCCAGCTCACCGGGGTGGAGCAATCAGCCCCAGCATTTT	once	-	TRBV18	TRBJ1-5
CASSSGTAANSPLHF	TGTGCCAGCAGCTCCGGGACAGCGGCAAATTCACCCCTCCACTTT	-	TRBD1	TRBV14	TRBJ1-6
CASSTGQGGWNEQFF	TGTGCCAGCAGTACCGGACAGGGCGGGTGGAATGAGCAGTTCTTC	-	TRBD1	TRBV6-2/TRBV6-3	TRBJ2-1
CASSDRVAGLAYEQYF	TGTGCCAGCAGTGATCGTGTCGCGGGGCTTGCCTACGAGCAGTACTTC	-	-	TRBV25-1	TRBJ2-7
CASSQGATPLHF	TGTGCCAGCAGCCAGGGGGCCACCCCCCTCCACTTT	-	-	TRBV3-1/TRBV3-2	TRBJ1-6
CSVDGDSRRGQYF	TGCAGCGTTGATGGGGACAGTCGTCGGGGCCAGTACTTC	-	TRBD1	TRBV29-1	TRBJ2-5
CSAMKTSTDTQYF	TGCAGCGCTATGAAGACTAGCACAGATACGCAGTATTTT	-	-	TRBV29-1	TRBJ2-3